The clone carrying this T cell receptor (beta chain) was seen a handful of times. Antigen unknown. These data are taken from a study of human T cells and chemical hapten exposure. Whole-study context: Patch testing was performed with 0.01% DPC on the upper back, with reading at 6 days.

The time point: patch test 2, 6 weeks after DPC sensitization. Indicated treatment: therapeutic diphenylcyclopropenone sensitization with weekly scalp DPC. Blood sampling preceded each patch test application. Whole-study findings and limits: Donors, who had alopecia, may show an immune response that differs from healthy people's.

Original methodology: Approximately 100,000 TCRs per sample was the median, with a range of 23,224 to 690,600. TCRdb re-called the RACE reads through MiXCR, storing one row per CDR3 protein. TCRdb, rather than the study authors, made the V and J calls. The table lists approximately 95,000 distinct CDR3 sequences, about an eighth of them singletons. Source: whole blood, taken in connection with sensitization to the hapten diphenylcyclopropenone (DPC). This TCR derives from a middle-aged woman with alopecia areata. Some clones in this sample may be carry-over from other donors' samples.

The CDR3 is CSARRMTGMKTQYF. The CDR3, as DNA: TGCAGTGCTAGGCGTATGACAGGGATGAAGACCCAGTACTTC. J is TRBJ2-5 and V is TRBV20-1; TRBD1 matches 7 bases. Germline V gene sequence: CDR1 DFQATT, CDR2 SNEGSKA (reference sequence). This CDR3 has 14 residues. The V gene end was trimmed by 3 bases and the J gene end by 6 bases; junction bases not matched to a gene: 10.